The 7 T cell receptor beta chains below all came from one sample that was sequenced in a study of CD8 T cells in Susac syndrome. Random-hexamer reverse transcription was applied to 0.5 to 1 ug RNA. TCRdb re-called the immunoSEQ multiplex PCR reads through MiXCR, storing one row per CDR3 protein. The sample yields tens of thousands of distinct CDR3 sequences, 96% seen once. Material: CD4+ T cells from PBMCs. The receptors originated from a human donor with multiple sclerosis.

The CDR3 coding sequence is TGTGCCAGCAGCCCGCCACGACAGGGGGGGAATGAGCAGTTCTTC. Residues: CASSPPRQGGNEQFF. The chain carries TRBV6-6 and TRBJ2-1; 9 bases line up with TRBD1. V was clipped by 6 bases and J by 7 bases; unmatched bases: 10. Germline values: CDR1 MNHNY, CDR2 SVGAGI (reference sequence). CDR3 length: 15 amino acids.

J is TRBJ2-5 and V is TRBV5-1; D uncertain. CDR3 size: 13 residues. Trimming shortened V by 4 bases and J by 4 bases, and 11 bases separated the two germline ends. CDR1 is SGHRS, CDR2 YFSETQ, per germline. In nucleotides, the CDR3 is TGCGCCAGCAGCCCCGACTTGGTAGAGACCCAGTACTTC. This encodes CASSPDLVETQYF. Full variable domain (missing parts from reference TRBV5-1 and TRBJ2-5): KAGVTQTPRYLIKTRGQQVTLSCSPISGHRSVSWYQQTPGQGLQFLFEYFSETQRNKGNFPGRFSGRQFSNSRSEMNVSTLELGDSALYLCASSPDLVETQYFGPGTRLLVL.

The V and J genes are TRBV7-9 and TRBJ2-5; 8 bases are shared with TRBD2. Germline V CDR1 and CDR2: SEHNR, FQNEAQ (reference sequence). Trimming took 1 base from V and 5 from J; bases not matched to a gene: 6. CDR3 length: 15 residues. CDR3 coding DNA: TGTGCCAGCAGCTTAGGAGCGGGGGTGGAGGAGACCCAGTACTTC. It yields the protein CASSLGAGVEETQYF.

The V call is TRBV29-1, the J call TRBJ2-1, with D maybe TRBD2 (5 bases). V lost 6 bases, J lost 2 bases, and 20 bases lay in between. CDR1 is SQVTM, CDR2 ANQGSEA, per germline. The CDR3 has 16 residues. The CDR3 DNA is TGCAGCGTGGCGGGCGGGCCCCAGGAGCCCTACAATGAGCAGTTCTTC. Its protein is CSVAGGPQEPYNEQFF.

The V and J genes are TRBV5-1 and TRBJ1-1; the D gene is possibly TRBD1 (5 bases). CDR1 and CDR2 (germline): SGHRS, YFSETQ. The length of the CDR3 is 16 residues. With 0 bases removed from V and 0 bases from J, the gap between germline ends came to 12 bases. CDR3 coding DNA: TGCGCCAGCAGCTTGGTTGTCGGGACGGTGAACACTGAAGCTTTCTTT. This gives the protein CASSLVVGTVNTEAFF.

This clonotype has more than one count but fewer than ten. The chain joins TRBV19 to TRBJ1-5, with D unresolved. Trimming shortened V by 4 bases and J by 4 bases, and 5 bases separated the two germline ends. CDR1 and CDR2 from the germline V gene are LNHDA and SQIVND (reference sequence). CDR3 size: 12 residues. CDR3 nucleotides: TGTGCCAGTAGTACCCTAAATCAGCCCCAGCATTTT. Protein product: CASSTLNQPQHF.

This chain joins TRBV5-1 and TRBJ1-6; 7 bases align to TRBD1. Unmatched junction bases numbered 6, after V lost 3 bases and J lost 6 bases. This CDR3 is 15 amino acids long. CDR1 and CDR2 from the germline V gene are SGHRS and YFSETQ. CDR3 loop: CASSSTGTGNSPLHF. In nucleotides, the CDR3 is TGCGCCAGCAGCTCGACAGGGACCGGTAATTCACCCCTCCACTTT.